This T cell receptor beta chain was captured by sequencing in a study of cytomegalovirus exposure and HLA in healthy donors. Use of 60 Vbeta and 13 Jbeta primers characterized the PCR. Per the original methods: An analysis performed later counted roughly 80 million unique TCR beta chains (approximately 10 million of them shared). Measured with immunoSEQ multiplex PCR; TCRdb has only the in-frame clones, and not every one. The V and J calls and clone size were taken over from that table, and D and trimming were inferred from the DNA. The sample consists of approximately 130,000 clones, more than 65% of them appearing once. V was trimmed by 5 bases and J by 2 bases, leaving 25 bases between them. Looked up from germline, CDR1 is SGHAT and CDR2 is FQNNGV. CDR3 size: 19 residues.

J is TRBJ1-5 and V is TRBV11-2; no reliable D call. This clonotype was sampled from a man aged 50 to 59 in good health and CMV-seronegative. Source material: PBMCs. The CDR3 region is CASSTEFVMALKGNQPQHF. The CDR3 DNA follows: TGTGCCAGCAGCACAGAGTTCGTAATGGCCCTCAAGGGCAATCAGCCCCAGCATTTT.